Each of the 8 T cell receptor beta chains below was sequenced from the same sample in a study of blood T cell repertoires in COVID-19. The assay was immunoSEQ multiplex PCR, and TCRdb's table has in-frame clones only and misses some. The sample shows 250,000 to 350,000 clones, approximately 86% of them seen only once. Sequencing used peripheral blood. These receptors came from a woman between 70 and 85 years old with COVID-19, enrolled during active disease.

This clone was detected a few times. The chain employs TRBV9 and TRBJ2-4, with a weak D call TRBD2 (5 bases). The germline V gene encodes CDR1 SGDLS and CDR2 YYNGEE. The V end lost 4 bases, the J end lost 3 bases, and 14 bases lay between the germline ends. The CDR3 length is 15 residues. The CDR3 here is CASSNSQGGKNIQYF. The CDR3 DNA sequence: TGTGCCAGCAGCAACTCGCAAGGAGGCAAAAACATTCAGTACTTC.

CDR3 sequence reads: CASSIGLPGQLMNTEAFF. CDR3 nucleotides: TGTGCCAGTAGTATCGGCCTCCCGGGACAGTTAATGAACACTGAAGCTTTCTTT. The chain joins TRBV19 to TRBJ1-1; 7 bases align to TRBD1. The junction had 13 bases not matched to a gene; V was cut back by 3 bases and J by 0 bases. The CDR3 is 18 residues long. Germline V gene lookup returns CDR1 LNHDA and CDR2 SQIVND (reference sequence).

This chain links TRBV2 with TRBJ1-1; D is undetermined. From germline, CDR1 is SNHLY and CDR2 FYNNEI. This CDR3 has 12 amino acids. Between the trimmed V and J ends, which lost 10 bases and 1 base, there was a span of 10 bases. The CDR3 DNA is TGTGCCAACCCGGGGAAGAACACTGAAGCTTTCTTT. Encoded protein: CANPGKNTEAFF.

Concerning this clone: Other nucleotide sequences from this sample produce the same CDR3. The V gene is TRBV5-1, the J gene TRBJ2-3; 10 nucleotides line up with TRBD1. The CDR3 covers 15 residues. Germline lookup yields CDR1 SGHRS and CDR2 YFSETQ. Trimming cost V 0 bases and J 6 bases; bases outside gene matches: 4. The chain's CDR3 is CASSLAGQGVDTQYF. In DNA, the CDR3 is TGCGCCAGCAGCTTGGCCGGACAGGGGGTTGATACGCAGTATTTT.

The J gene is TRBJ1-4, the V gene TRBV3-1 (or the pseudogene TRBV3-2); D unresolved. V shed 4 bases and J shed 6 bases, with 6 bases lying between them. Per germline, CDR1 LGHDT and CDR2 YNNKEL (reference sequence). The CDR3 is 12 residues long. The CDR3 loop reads CASSPADEKLFF. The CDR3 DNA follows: TGTGCCAGCAGCCCGGCGGATGAAAAACTGTTTTTT.

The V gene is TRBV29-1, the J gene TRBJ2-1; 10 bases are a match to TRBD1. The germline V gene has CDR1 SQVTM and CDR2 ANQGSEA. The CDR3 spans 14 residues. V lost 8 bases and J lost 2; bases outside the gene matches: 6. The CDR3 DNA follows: TGCAGCCCCTGGGGACAGGGGCCCTACAATGAGCAGTTCTTC. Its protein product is CSPWGQGPYNEQFF.

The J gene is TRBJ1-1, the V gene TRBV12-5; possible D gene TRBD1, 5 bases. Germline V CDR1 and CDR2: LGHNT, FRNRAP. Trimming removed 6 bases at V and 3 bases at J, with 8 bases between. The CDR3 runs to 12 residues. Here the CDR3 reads CASGRQYTEAFF. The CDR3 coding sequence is TGTGCTAGTGGGAGACAGTACACTGAAGCTTTCTTT.

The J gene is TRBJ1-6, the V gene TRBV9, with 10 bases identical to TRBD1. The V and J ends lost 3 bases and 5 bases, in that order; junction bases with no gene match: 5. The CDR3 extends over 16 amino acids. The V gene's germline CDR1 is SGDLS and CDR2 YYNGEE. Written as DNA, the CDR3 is TGTGCCAGCAGCGCCTCCGGGACAGGGGATAATTCACCCCTCCACTTT. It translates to CASSASGTGDNSPLHF.